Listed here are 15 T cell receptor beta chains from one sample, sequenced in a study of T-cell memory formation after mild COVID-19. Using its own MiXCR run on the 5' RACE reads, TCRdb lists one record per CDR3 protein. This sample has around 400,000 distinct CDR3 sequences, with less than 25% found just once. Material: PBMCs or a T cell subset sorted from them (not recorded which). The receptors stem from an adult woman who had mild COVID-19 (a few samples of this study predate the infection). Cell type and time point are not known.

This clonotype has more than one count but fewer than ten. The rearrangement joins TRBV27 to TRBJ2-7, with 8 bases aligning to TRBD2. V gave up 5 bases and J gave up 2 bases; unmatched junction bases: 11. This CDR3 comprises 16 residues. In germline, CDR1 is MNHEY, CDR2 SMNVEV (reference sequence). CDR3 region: CASSPTSGRPPYEQYF. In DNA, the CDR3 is TGTGCCAGCAGTCCTACTAGCGGCCGTCCCCCCTACGAGCAGTACTTC.

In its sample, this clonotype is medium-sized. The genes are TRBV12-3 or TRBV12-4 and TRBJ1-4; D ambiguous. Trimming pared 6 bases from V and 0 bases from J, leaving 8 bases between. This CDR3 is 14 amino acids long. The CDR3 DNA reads TGTGCCAGCAGCTCGTACGCAACTAATGAAAAACTGTTTTTT. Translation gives CASSSYATNEKLFF.

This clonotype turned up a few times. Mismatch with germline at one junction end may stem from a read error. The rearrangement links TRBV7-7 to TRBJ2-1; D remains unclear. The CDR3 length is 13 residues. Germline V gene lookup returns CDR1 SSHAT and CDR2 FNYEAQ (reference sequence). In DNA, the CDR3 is TGTGCTAGCAGCCTTGGACCGAACAATGAGCAGTTCTTC. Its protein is CASSLGPNNEQFF.

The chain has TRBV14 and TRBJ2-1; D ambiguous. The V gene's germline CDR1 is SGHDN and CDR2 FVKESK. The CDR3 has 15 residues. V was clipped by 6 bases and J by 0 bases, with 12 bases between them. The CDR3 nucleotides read TGTGCCAGCAGTCCCGAGCTGAGCTCCTACAATGAGCAGTTCTTC. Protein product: CASSPELSSYNEQFF.

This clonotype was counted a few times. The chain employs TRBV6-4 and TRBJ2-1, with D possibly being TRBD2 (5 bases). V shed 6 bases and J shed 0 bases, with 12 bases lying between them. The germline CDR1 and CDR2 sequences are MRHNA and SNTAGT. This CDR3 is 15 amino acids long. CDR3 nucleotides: TGTGCCAGCAGCCTCGAAGAGGGCTCCTACAATGAGCAGTTCTTC. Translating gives CASSLEEGSYNEQFF.

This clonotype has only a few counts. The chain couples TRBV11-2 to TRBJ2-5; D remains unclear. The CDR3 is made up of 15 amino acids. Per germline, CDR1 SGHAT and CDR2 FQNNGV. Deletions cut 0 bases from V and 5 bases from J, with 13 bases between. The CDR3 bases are TGTGCCAGCAGCTTAGACTCCCGATTCGGCGAGACCCAGTACTTC. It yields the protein CASSLDSRFGETQYF.

The CDR3 nucleotides are TGTGCCAGCAGCGTAGCCCCCGGACAGGTTTGGGCCCAGCATTTT. Translating it yields CASSVAPGQVWAQHF. V gene TRBV9 combines with J gene TRBJ1-5; 7 bases agree with TRBD1. Germline V gene sequence: CDR1 SGDLS, CDR2 YYNGEE. The CDR3 length is 15 residues. V shed 0 bases and J 11 bases; nucleotides not matched to a gene: 11.

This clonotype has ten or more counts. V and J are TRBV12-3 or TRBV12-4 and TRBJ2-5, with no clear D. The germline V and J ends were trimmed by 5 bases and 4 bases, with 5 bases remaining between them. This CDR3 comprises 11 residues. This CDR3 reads CASSVRETQYF. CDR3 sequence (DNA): TGTGCCAGCAGTGTTAGAGAGACCCAGTACTTC.

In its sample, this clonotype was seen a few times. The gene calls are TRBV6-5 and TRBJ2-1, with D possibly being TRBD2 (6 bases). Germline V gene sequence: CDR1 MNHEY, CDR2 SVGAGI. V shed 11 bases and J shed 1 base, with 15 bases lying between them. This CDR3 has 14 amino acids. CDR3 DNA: TGTGCCTTGAGGAGGGTCGGATCCTACAATGAGCAGTTCTTC. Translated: CALRRVGSYNEQFF.

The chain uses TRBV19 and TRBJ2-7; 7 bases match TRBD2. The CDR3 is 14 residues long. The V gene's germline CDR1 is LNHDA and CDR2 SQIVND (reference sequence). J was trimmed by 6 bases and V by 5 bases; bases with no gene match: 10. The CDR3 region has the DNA TGTGCCAGTAGTCGGCTAGCGGTAGTGCCCGAGCAGTACTTC. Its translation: CASSRLAVVPEQYF. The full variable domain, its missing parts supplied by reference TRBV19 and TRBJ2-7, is DGGITQSPKYLFRKEGQNVTLSCEQNLNHDAMYWYRQDPGQGLRLIYYSQIVNDFQKGDIAEGYSVSREKKESFPLTVTSAQKNPTAFYLCASSRLAVVPEQYFGPGTRLTVT.

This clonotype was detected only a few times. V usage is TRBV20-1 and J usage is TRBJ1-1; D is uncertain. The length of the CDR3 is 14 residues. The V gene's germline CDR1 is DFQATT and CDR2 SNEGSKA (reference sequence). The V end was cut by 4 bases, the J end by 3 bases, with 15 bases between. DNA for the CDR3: TGCAGTGCTACTAACAGAGAGAAAGACACTGAAGCTTTCTTT. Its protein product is CSATNREKDTEAFF.

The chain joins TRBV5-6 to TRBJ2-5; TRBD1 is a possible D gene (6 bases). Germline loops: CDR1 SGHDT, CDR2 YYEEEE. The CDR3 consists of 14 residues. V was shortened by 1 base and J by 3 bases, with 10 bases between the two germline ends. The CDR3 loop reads CASSLNRVEETQYF. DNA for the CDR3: TGTGCCAGCAGCTTGAACAGGGTTGAAGAGACCCAGTACTTC.

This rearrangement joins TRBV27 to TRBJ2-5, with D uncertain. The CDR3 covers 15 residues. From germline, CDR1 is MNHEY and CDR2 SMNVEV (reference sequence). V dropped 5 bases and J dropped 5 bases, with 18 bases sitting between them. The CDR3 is CASSPRSYGQETQYF. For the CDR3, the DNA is TGTGCCAGCAGTCCCCGGAGTTATGGGCAGGAGACCCAGTACTTC.

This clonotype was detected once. CDR3 in amino acids: CASGTNYEQYF. CDR3 in DNA: TGTGCCAGCGGGACAAACTACGAGCAGTACTTC. V is TRBV19 and J is TRBJ2-7; TRBD1 might be the D (6 bases). Germline assignment: CDR1 LNHDA and CDR2 SQIVND (reference sequence). The CDR3 extends over 11 amino acids. V dropped 9 bases and J dropped 3 bases, with 9 bases sitting between them.

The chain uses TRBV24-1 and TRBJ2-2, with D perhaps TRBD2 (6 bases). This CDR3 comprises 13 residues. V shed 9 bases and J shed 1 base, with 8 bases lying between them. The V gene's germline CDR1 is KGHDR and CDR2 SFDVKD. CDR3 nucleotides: TGTGCCACCTGGGACTTGAACACCGGGGAGCTGTTTTTT. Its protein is CATWDLNTGELFF.